The clone carrying this T cell receptor beta chain was detected ten times or more. This specimen comes from a study of neurological immune-mediated disorders. Libraries used 2 million unsorted PBMCs kept frozen in RNAlater. V was trimmed by 1 base and J by 0 bases, leaving 9 bases between them. The CDR3 length is 15 residues. In germline, CDR1 is SGHVS, CDR2 FQNEAQ. cDNA was made by 5'RACE with 10-nucleotide random UMIs. MiXCR, applied by TCRdb to the 5' RACE reads, yields one record per CDR3 protein. The sample includes 75,000 to 85,000 distinct CDR3 sequences, 17% of them seen just once. The sequence came from a woman aged 40-49 years in good health. The source material was PBMCs. The rearrangement uses TRBV7-8 and TRBJ1-1; D may be TRBD1 (6 bases). CDR3 residues: CASSLGGGLNTEAFF. The CDR3 DNA reads as TGTGCCAGCAGCTTAGGGGGGGGGCTGAACACTGAAGCTTTCTTT. Drawing the rest from reference TRBV7-8 and TRBJ1-1, the complete variable domain is GAGVSQSPRYKVAKRGQDVALRCDPISGHVSLFWYQQALGQGPEFLTYFQNEAQLDKSGLPSDRFFAERPEGSVSTLKIQRTQQEDSAVYLCASSLGGGLNTEAFFGQGTRLTVV.